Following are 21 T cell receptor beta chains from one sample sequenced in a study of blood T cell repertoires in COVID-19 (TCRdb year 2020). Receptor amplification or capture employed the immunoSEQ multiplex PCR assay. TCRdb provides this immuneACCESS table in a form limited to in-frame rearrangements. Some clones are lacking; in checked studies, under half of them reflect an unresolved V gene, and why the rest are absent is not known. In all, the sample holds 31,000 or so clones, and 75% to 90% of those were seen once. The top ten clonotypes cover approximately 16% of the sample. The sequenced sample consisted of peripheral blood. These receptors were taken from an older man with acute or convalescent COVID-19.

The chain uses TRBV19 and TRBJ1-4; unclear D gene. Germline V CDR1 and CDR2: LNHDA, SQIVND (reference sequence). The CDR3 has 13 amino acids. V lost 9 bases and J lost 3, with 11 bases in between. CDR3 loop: CARGSGSNEKLFF. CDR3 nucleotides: TGTGCCAGAGGATCGGGGTCTAATGAAAAACTGTTTTTT.

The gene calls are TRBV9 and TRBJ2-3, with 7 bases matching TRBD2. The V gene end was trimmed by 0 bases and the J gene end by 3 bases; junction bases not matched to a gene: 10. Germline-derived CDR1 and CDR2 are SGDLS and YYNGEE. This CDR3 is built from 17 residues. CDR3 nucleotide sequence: TGTGCCAGCAGCGTAGCTACGTTGGGGCGGGAGACAGATACGCAGTATTTT. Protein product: CASSVATLGRETDTQYF.

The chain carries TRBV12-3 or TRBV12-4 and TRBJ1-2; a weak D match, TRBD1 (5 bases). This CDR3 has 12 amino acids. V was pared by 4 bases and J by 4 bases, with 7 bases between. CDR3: CASSSGVYGYTF. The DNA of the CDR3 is TGTGCCAGCAGTTCGGGGGTCTATGGCTACACCTTC.

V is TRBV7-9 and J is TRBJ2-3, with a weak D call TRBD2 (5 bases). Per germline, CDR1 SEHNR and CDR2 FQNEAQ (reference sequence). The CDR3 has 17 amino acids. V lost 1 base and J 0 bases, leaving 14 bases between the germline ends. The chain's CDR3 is CASSLGFGGPSTDTQYF. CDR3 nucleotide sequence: TGTGCCAGCAGCTTAGGCTTTGGCGGGCCAAGCACAGATACGCAGTATTTT.

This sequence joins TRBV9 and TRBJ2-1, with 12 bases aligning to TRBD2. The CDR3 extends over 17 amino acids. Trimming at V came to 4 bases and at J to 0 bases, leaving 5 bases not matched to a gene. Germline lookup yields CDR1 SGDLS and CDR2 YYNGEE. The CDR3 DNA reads TGTGCCAGCAGCCCCTGGACTAGCGGGAACTCCTACAATGAGCAGTTCTTC. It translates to CASSPWTSGNSYNEQFF.

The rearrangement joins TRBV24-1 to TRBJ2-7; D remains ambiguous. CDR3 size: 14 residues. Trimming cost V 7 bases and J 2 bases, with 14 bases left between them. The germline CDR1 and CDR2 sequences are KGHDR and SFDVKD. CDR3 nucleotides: TGTGCCACCAGCCCCTCGCGTTACCCCTACGAGCAGTACTTC. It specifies CATSPSRYPYEQYF.

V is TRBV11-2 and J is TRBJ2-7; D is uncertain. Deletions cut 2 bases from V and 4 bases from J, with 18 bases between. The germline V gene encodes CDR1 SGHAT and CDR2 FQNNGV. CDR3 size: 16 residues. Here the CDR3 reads CASSLLTGAGLYEQYF. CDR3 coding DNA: TGTGCCAGCAGCTTACTTACCGGTGCAGGTCTTTACGAGCAGTACTTC.

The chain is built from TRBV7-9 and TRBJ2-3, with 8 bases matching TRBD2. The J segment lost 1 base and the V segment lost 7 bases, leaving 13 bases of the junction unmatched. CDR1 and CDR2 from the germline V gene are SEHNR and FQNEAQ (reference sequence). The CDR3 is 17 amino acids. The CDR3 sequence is CASILVWRGDGTDTQYF. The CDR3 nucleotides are TGTGCCAGCATCCTAGTTTGGCGGGGGGACGGCACAGATACGCAGTATTTT.

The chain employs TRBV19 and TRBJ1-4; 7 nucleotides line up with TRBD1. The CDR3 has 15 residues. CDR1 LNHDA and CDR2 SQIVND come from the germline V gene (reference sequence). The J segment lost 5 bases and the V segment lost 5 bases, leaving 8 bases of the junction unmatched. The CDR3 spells CASSARQGMNEKLFF. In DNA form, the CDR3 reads TGTGCCAGTAGTGCCCGACAGGGCATGAATGAAAAACTGTTTTTT.

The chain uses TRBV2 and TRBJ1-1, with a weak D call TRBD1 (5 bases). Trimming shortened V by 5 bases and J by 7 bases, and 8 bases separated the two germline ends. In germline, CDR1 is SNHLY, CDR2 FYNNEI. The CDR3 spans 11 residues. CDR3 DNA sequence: TGTGCCAGCAGTCGGACACTTGAAGCTTTCTTT. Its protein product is CASSRTLEAFF.

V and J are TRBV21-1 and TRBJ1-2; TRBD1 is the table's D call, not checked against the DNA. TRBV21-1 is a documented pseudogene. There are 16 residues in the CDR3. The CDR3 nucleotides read TGTGCCAGCAGCAAAGAGGGGGCTGGAAGCGCCTATGGCTACACCTTC. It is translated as CASSKEGAGSAYGYTF.

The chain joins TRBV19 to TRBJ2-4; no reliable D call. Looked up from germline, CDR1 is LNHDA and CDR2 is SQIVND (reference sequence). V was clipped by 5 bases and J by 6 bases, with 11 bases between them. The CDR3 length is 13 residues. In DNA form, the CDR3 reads TGTGCCAGTAGTCAGGCGTACGGAAACATTCAGTACTTC. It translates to CASSQAYGNIQYF.

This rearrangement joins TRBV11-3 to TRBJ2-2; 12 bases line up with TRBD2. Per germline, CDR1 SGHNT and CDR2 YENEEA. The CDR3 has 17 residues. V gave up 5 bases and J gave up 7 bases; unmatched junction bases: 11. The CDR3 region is CASSPQTSGGSGGELFF. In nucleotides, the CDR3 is TGTGCCAGCAGCCCCCAGACTAGCGGGGGTTCAGGCGGGGAGCTGTTTTTT.

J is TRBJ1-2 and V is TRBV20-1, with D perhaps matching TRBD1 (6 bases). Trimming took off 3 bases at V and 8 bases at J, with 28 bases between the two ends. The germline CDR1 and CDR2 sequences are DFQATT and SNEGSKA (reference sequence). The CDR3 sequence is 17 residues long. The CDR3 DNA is TGCAGTGCTAGTAGTAGCCCCTTTACAGGGCCCCTTGAGGGCTACACCTTC. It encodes CSASSSPFTGPLEGYTF.

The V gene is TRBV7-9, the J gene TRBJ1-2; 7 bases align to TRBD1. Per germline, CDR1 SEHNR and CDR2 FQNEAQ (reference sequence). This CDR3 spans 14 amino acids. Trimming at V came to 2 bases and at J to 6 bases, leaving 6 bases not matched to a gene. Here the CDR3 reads CASSLTGDYNGYTF. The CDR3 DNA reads TGTGCCAGCAGCTTAACAGGGGATTATAATGGCTACACCTTC.

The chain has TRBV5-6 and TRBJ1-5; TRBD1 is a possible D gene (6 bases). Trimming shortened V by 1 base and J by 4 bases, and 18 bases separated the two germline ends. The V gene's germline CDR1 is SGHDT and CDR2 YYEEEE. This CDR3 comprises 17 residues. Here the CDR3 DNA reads TGTGCCAGCAGCTTGTATCTAATCGGGACAAATAATCAGCCCCAGCATTTT. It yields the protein CASSLYLIGTNNQPQHF.

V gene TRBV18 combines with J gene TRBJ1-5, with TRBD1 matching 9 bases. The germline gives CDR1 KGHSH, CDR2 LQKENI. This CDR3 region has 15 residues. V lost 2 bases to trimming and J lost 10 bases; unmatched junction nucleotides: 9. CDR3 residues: CASSPGSQGAYPQHF. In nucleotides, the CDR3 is TGTGCCAGCTCACCAGGATCACAGGGGGCCTATCCCCAGCATTTT.

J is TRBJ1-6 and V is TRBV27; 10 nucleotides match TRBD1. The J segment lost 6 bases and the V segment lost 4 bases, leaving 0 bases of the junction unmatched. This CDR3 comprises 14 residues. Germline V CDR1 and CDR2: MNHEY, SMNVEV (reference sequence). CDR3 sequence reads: CASSWDRGNSPLHF. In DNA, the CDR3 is TGTGCCAGCAGTTGGGACAGGGGTAATTCACCCCTCCACTTT.

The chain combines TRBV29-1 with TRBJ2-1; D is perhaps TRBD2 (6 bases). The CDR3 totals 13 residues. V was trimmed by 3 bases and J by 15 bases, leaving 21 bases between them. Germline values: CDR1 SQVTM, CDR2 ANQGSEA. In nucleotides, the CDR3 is TGCAGCGTTGAGTTTGAGGGGAGGTCTATCCGGTTCTTC. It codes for CSVEFEGRSIRFF.

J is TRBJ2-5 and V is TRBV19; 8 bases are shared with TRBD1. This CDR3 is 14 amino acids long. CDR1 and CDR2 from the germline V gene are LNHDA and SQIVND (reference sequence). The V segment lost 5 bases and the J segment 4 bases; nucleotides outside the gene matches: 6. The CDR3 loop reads CASSVGQGRETQYF. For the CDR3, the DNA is TGTGCCAGTAGTGTTGGACAGGGAAGAGAGACCCAGTACTTC.

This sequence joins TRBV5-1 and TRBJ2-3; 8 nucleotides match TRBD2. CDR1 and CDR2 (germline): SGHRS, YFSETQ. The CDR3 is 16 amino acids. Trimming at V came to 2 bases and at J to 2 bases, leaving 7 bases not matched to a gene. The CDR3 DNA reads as TGCGCCAGCAGCTTTCCGGGCGGGGGGCCCACAGATACGCAGTATTTT. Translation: CASSFPGGGPTDTQYF.